This T cell receptor beta chain was sequenced during a study of regulatory T cells in long-lasting Graves disease. CDR3 regions were amplified by Arm-PCR using iRepertoire HTBI primers to build TCR beta libraries. TCRdb used MiXCR to reprocess the multiplex PCR reads, holding one entry per CDR3 protein. Of around 510,000 distinct CDR3 sequences detected, about a fifth appear once; the ten largest clones hold 6.5% to 8%. General study points: Accuracy might have suffered from few samples. Favored gene segments in persistent disease were TRBV28, TRBJ1-2 and TRBJ2-5.

The germline V and J ends were trimmed by 3 bases and 9 bases, with 12 bases remaining between them. Germline V CDR1 and CDR2: SGHAT, FQNNGV. This CDR3 has 14 residues. The time point denotes: persistent/refractory GD, antithyroid drugs over 5 years with positive TRAb. The authors made the TCR library using RNA they extracted from PBMCs. This clonotype came up many times. Its cognate antigen is unknown. This clonotype originated in a female donor with Graves disease. Material: peripheral blood mononuclear cells (PBMCs), obtained when the disease was refractory, from a patient treated with antithyroid drugs. J is TRBJ1-6 and V is TRBV11-2; unclear D gene. The CDR3 DNA reads as TGTGCCAGCAGCTTCGGGGATGGGCGTTCACCCCTCCACTTT. Translation gives CASSFGDGRSPLHF.